These T cell receptor beta chains were read from a single sample in a study of cytomegalovirus exposure and HLA in healthy donors. Some clones are missing from TCRdb's copy, which holds only in-frame ones; the method was immunoSEQ multiplex PCR. The top ten clones hold less than 1.5% of a sample with some 64,000 clones, 90% to 96% of them seen once. The sample taken for sequencing was PBMCs. The origin of the receptors is a woman aged 18-29 years in good health and CMV-seronegative. CDR3s include the opening cysteine and the closing phenylalanine or tryptophan. The D gene is left open where the match is weak. Size tells how often a clone was seen (once, few, many) or the class of an expanded clone, and some rows leave it out.

size	J	V	D	DNA	CDR3
.	TRBJ1-1	TRBV18	.	TGTGCCAGCTCCCAGAAAAACAGGGTCGGGAACACTGAAGCTTTCTTT	CASSQKNRVGNTEAFF
.	TRBJ2-5	TRBV7-9	.	TGTGCCAGCACCCATAGTCGGGGGAGCGGGGAGACCCAGTACTTC	CASTHSRGSGETQYF
.	TRBJ1-4	TRBV20-1	.	TGCAGTGCTAGCCTCAATGAAAAACTGTTTTTT	CSASLNEKLFF
.	TRBJ2-3	TRBV7-9	TRBD2	TGTGCCAGCAGCTTAGGGCTAGCGGGAGGGCCGGGCCCCACAGATACGCAGTATTTT	CASSLGLAGGPGPTDTQYF
.	TRBJ2-1	TRBV6-5	TRBD2	TGTGCCAGCGGTGCGGGGGACGGCAATGAGCAGTTCTTC	CASGAGDGNEQFF
.	TRBJ1-4	TRBV28	.	TGTGCCAGCAGTGCGGACACCTGGGCAACTAATGAAAAACTGTTTTTT	CASSADTWATNEKLFF
.	TRBJ2-1	TRBV28	.	TGTGCCGCCAGCCGTGGTGTGACAGCAACGCAGTTCTTC	CAASRGVTATQFF
.	TRBJ2-2	TRBV11-3	.	TGTGCCAGCAGCTTAGATCTCGCAGGGTCTGTATCCGGGGAGCTGTTTTTT	CASSLDLAGSVSGELFF
.	TRBJ2-3	TRBV28	.	TGTGCCAGCACCCCGTCCAGCACAGATACGCAGTATTTT	CASTPSSTDTQYF
.	TRBJ1-4	TRBV20-1	TRBD1	TGCAGTGCAAGGACAGGGGAAAAACTGTTTTTT	CSARTGEKLFF
.	TRBJ2-1	TRBV7-9	TRBD2	TGTGCCAGCAGCTCCCCGGGGGGGGAGGGTGAGCAGTTCTTC	CASSSPGGEGEQFF
.	TRBJ2-1	TRBV19	.	TGTGCCAGTAGCCCGTCCTGGCCCAATGAGCAGTTCTTC	CASSPSWPNEQFF
.	TRBJ1-2	TRBV5-1	TRBD1	TGCGCCAGCAGCCAAGGAAGGGACAGGGGCTATGGCTACACCTTC	CASSQGRDRGYGYTF
.	TRBJ1-5	TRBV21-1	.	TGTGCCAGCAGCAGAGTCCATCAGGGCCAGCATTTT	CASSRVHQGQHF
.	TRBJ2-1	TRBV30	TRBD2	TGTGCCTGGAGTGTTGCGGGAGGGGCTGAGCAGTTCTTC	CAWSVAGGAEQFF
.	TRBJ2-5	TRBV6-7	TRBD1	TGTGCCAGCACCCCTCGTGGTGACAGGGGTAGACAAGAGACCCAGTACTTC	CASTPRGDRGRQETQYF
few	TRBJ2-7	TRBV11-2	.	TGTACTACAGGGACCGGGTCAAGGGTCGAGCAGTACTTC	CTTGTGSRVEQYF
.	TRBJ1-3	TRBV11-1	.	TGTGCCAGCAGCCCGACAGTCTCTGGAAACACCATATATTTT	CASSPTVSGNTIYF
.	TRBJ2-3	TRBV7-8	TRBD2	TGTGCCAGCAGCTTATTAGCGGGGGGGCTGGCAGATACGCAGTATTTT	CASSLLAGGLADTQYF
.	TRBJ2-1	TRBV9	TRBD2	TGTGCCAGCAGCGCCCCGGGAGGGCCTGCCAATGAGCAGTTCTTC	CASSAPGGPANEQFF
.	TRBJ1-1	TRBV18	TRBD1	TGTGCCAGCTCACCCGACAGGGCAATGAACACTGAAGCTTTCTTT	CASSPDRAMNTEAFF
.	TRBJ2-3	TRBV7-9	.	TGTGCCAGCAGCTTAACCCCGGGGATGGGGGGTCGGCGCACAGATACGCAGTATTTT	CASSLTPGMGGRRTDTQYF
.	TRBJ2-5	TRBV30	.	TGTGCCTGGAGTGCCAGTTCCGAGACCCAGTACTTC	CAWSASSETQYF
.	TRBJ2-5	TRBV5-1	TRBD2	TGCGCCAGCAGCCCCCCCGGGGCTAGCGGGTTGGGGGAGACCCAGTACTTC	CASSPPGASGLGETQYF
.	TRBJ1-2	TRBV7-6	.	TGTGGCAGCAGCCAGAGTGGGGGGTATGGCTACACCTTC	CGSSQSGGYGYTF
.	TRBJ2-7	TRBV7-9	TRBD2	TGTGCCAGCAGCCCGGGGGTGGGGGGGATTTCCTACGAGCAGTACTTC	CASSPGVGGISYEQYF
.	TRBJ1-1	TRBV18	TRBD1	TGTGCCAGCTCACCAGGGACCCCGACAGGGACGAACACTGAAGCTTTCTTT	CASSPGTPTGTNTEAFF